The clone carrying this T cell receptor beta chain was seen repeatedly, ten times or more. Antigen unknown. The sample is drawn from a study of Graves' ophthalmopathy and Graves' hyperthyroidism. Study in general: Sampling took place at initial diagnosis, with peripheral blood obtained before any treatment. Whole-study results and caveats: Thyroid clonotypes that were expanded above 0.001 frequency mostly also appeared in blood.

Using RNA transcripts, the TCR beta CDR3 regions were amplified. HTBI-primed RT-PCR formed the first round, and a multiplex PCR formed the second. TCRdb recomputed calls from the multiplex PCR reads with MiXCR, one row per CDR3 protein. The sample contains about 480,000 distinct CDR3 sequences, around 15% of which appear only once. The TCR was taken from a woman aged 30 to 39 with Graves' ophthalmopathy. The sample comprised blood.

CDR3 sequence reads: CASSLAAQGLNTEAFF. Here the CDR3 DNA reads TGCGCCAGCAGCTTGGCGGCCCAGGGTTTGAACACTGAAGCTTTCTTT. J is TRBJ1-1 and V is TRBV5-1; maybe TRBD1 (5 bases). CDR1 and CDR2 from the germline V gene are SGHRS and YFSETQ. The CDR3 contains 16 residues. Trimming removed 0 bases from V and 0 bases from J, with 12 bases in between.